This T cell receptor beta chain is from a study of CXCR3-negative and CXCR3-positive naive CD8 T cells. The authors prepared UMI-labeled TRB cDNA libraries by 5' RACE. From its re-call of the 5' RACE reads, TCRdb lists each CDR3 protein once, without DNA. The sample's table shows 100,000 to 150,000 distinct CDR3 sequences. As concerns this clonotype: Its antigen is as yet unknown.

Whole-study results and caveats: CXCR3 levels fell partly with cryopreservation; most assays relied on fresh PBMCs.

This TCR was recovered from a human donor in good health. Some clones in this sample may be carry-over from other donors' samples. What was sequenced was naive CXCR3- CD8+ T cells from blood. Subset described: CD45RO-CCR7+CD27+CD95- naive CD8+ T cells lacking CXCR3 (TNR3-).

CDR3 residues: CASSAPGVGEQFF. The chain combines TRBV4-1 with TRBJ2-1; as DNA is missing, the TRBD1 call by TCRdb cannot be tested. This CDR3 is built from 13 residues. Germline assignment: CDR1 MGHRA and CDR2 YSYEKL.